Given below is one T cell receptor (beta chain) in context. Its antigen is still unknown. This CDR3 contains 15 residues. Trimming cost V 0 bases and J 3 bases, with 11 bases left between them. Germline CDR1 and CDR2: MNHNS and SASEGT. These data come from a study of beta chain features in type 1 diabetes. Study-wide context: Age, gender and cell yields were similar between patients and healthy donors. Whole-study findings and limits: TCRB CDR3s were moderately but significantly shorter in Type 1 diabetes patients in all four CD4+ subsets.

Sequenced material consisted of expressed TCRB transcripts (all of the isolated RNA was reverse transcribed). The protocol was immunoSEQ multiplex PCR, while the TCRdb copy is restricted to in-frame clones and leaves out a portion. This sample carries about 270,000 clones, about 13% of them seen once, and the ten largest clones take around 0.016%. This TCR came from a man aged 30-40 years with type 1 diabetes. V and J are TRBV6-1 and TRBJ1-2; no clear D. Sample: naive CD4+ T cells from blood. CDR3 sequence reads: CASSEAGPSHYGYTF. The DNA of the CDR3 is TGTGCCAGCAGTGAAGCGGGCCCCTCACACTATGGCTACACCTTC.